This entry describes one TCR beta chain. Its antigen is currently unknown. Primers used in a second PCR of roughly 6 to 12 cycles were a sample-barcoded 5' primer and a J-beta primer mix. TCRdb re-called the 5' RACE reads with MiXCR, one entry per CDR3 protein. Found here are about 730,000 distinct CDR3 sequences, 43% of them singletons; the top ten hold 20% to 25%. The CDR3 length is 15 residues. V lost 1 base and J 1 base, leaving 11 bases between the germline ends. The germline gives CDR1 SGHTA, CDR2 FQGNSA. The entry originates in a study of blood T cells in healthy people across ages. General study results and limits: Diversity was higher, and naive CD4+ cells more numerous, in long-lived donors than in aged donors.

The rearrangement uses TRBV7-2 and TRBJ2-7, with unresolved D. The sequencing input was blood. This clonotype originated in an older woman in good health. The CDR3 nucleotides are TGTGCCAGCAGCTTAGAACTTTTCAGTTCCTACGAGCAGTACTTC. Protein: CASSLELFSSYEQYF.